What follows are 21 T cell receptor beta chains derived from one specimen sequenced in a study of blood T cell repertoires in COVID-19. Data came from immunoSEQ multiplex PCR; TCRdb stores just in-frame clones and leaves some out. The sample holds under 300,000 clones, about four fifths seen once. The material sequenced was peripheral blood. These receptors came from a woman aged 60 to 75 with active or convalescent COVID-19.

The chain has TRBV12-3 or TRBV12-4 and TRBJ2-2; D is unclear. Trimming left V 6 bases short and J 5 bases short, with 7 bases between. The CDR3 runs to 12 residues. The CDR3 here is CASSFVTGELFF. The CDR3 DNA reads TGTGCCAGCAGCTTTGTGACCGGGGAGCTGTTTTTT.

The chain is built from TRBV5-1 and TRBJ2-3; TRBD2 aligns across 13 bases. With V trimmed by 0 bases and J by 0 bases, 4 bases remained unmatched. CDR3 length equals 18 residues. In germline, CDR1 is SGHRS, CDR2 YFSETQ. The CDR3 DNA follows: TGCGCCAGCAGCTTGGCCCGGACTAGCGGGGGTAGCACAGATACGCAGTATTTT. This encodes CASSLARTSGGSTDTQYF.

The chain recombines TRBV7-9 with TRBJ2-2; 9 positions match TRBD2. Looked up from germline, CDR1 is SEHNR and CDR2 is FQNEAQ (reference sequence). This CDR3 is built from 15 residues. J gave up 7 bases and V 5 bases, and 8 bases lay outside the gene matches. CDR3 nucleotides: TGTGCCAGCAGCCCCCCCGGGACTAGCAACGGGGAGCTGTTTTTT. This translates into CASSPPGTSNGELFF.

The chain couples TRBV7-8 to TRBJ2-7; 12 bases align to TRBD1. Germline CDR1 reads SGHVS; CDR2 reads FQNEAQ. The CDR3 length is 15 residues. After removal of 4 bases from V and 5 bases from J, the junction contained 6 bases not matched to a gene. CDR3 nucleotides: TGTGCCAGCAGCTCCTACGGGACAGGGGGCAACGAGCAGTACTTC. It specifies CASSSYGTGGNEQYF.

This sequence joins TRBV27 and TRBJ2-7, with D perhaps matching TRBD1 (5 bases). CDR1 MNHEY and CDR2 SMNVEV come from the germline V gene (reference sequence). The CDR3 is 12 residues long. Trimming shortened V by 3 bases and J by 5 bases, and 8 bases separated the two germline ends. The CDR3 loop is CASSLWGHEQYF. For the CDR3, the DNA is TGTGCCAGCAGTTTGTGGGGCCACGAGCAGTACTTC.

The rearrangement joins TRBV27 to TRBJ2-3, with TRBD1 as a possible D gene (6 bases). Between the trimmed V and J ends, which lost 3 bases and 1 base, there was a span of 11 bases. From germline, CDR1 is MNHEY and CDR2 SMNVEV (reference sequence). This CDR3 has 15 residues. CDR3: CASSLGPGGTDTQYF. CDR3 DNA sequence: TGTGCCAGCAGTTTGGGGCCAGGGGGCACAGATACGCAGTATTTT.

V is TRBV18 and J is TRBJ1-2; the D gene is possibly TRBD1 (6 bases). Germline V gene data show CDR1 as KGHSH and CDR2 as LQKENI. Trimming shortened V by 0 bases and J by 6 bases, and 11 bases separated the two germline ends. CDR3 size: 14 residues. The CDR3 bases are TGTGCCAGCTCACCACCTACAGGGACGGATGGCTACACCTTC. Protein sequence: CASSPPTGTDGYTF.

The V call is TRBV19, the J call TRBJ1-2, with D possibly TRBD1 on 5 matching bases. Trimming pared 2 bases from V and 5 bases from J, leaving 15 bases between. The CDR3 is 15 residues long. Per the germline V gene, CDR1 is LNHDA and CDR2 is SQIVND (reference sequence). CDR3 residues: CASSITGGAAYGYTF. The CDR3 DNA reads as TGTGCCAGTAGTATAACTGGAGGGGCGGCGTATGGCTACACCTTC.

J is TRBJ1-3 and V is TRBV30; 8 bases fit TRBD1. In germline, CDR1 is GTSNPN, CDR2 SVGIG (reference sequence). The CDR3 sequence is 12 residues long. V shed 7 bases, J shed 4 bases, and the junction held 3 bases outside the gene matches. CDR3 loop: CALQGGGNTIYF. As DNA, the CDR3 is TGTGCCTTACAGGGGGGAGGAAACACCATATATTTT. Looking up the rest from reference TRBV30 and TRBJ1-3 gives the full variable domain: SQTIHQWPATLVQPVGSPLSLECTVEGTSNPNLYWYRQAAGRGLQLLFYSVGIGQISSEVPQNLSASRPQDRQFILSSKKLLLSDSGFYLCALQGGGNTIYFGEGSWLTVV.

Regarding this clone: An end of the junction does not agree with germline; a read error may underlie this. CDR3 amino acids: CASSYSQRGEFF. CDR3 in DNA: TGTGCCAGCAGTTACAGCCAGCGGGGGGAGTTTTTT. The chain couples TRBV6-2 or TRBV6-3 to TRBJ2-3; TRBD2 matches 9 bases. Germline V CDR1 and CDR2: MNHEY, SVGEGT. The CDR3 spans 12 residues.

The rearrangement uses TRBV6-1 and TRBJ1-5; the match to TRBD1 covers 8 bases. Germline loops: CDR1 MNHNS, CDR2 SASEGT. The V gene end was trimmed by 0 bases and the J gene end by 7 bases; junction bases not matched to a gene: 2. There are 14 residues in the CDR3. The CDR3 sequence: CASSEAPGGQPQHF. Here the CDR3 DNA reads TGTGCCAGCAGTGAAGCCCCAGGGGGCCAGCCCCAGCATTTT.

This clone has just one count. Other nucleotide sequences from this sample produce the same CDR3. The chain employs TRBV7-9 and TRBJ1-2, with 7 nucleotides matching TRBD1. The germline CDR1 and CDR2 sequences are SEHNR and FQNEAQ (reference sequence). V trimming: 5 bases; J trimming: 8 bases; junction bases outside the gene matches: 8. There are 13 residues in the CDR3. This CDR3 is CASSPQGLGGYTF. The CDR3 region has the DNA TGTGCCAGCAGCCCACAGGGGCTCGGAGGCTACACCTTC.

Only one count was recorded for this clone. The chain is built from TRBV7-3 and TRBJ1-2; a weak D match, TRBD1 (6 bases). The germline CDR1 and CDR2 sequences are SGHTA and FQGTGA. Trimming stripped 5 bases from V and 4 bases from J, with 11 bases between. This CDR3 contains 13 residues. Written as DNA, the CDR3 is TGTGCCAGCAGCCTATCGACAGGCTATGGCTACACCTTC. This encodes CASSLSTGYGYTF.

This chain uses TRBV9 with TRBJ2-1; D is perhaps TRBD2 (5 bases). The CDR3 consists of 15 residues. The V gene lost 2 bases and the J gene lost 0 bases, with 9 bases spanning the gap. Germline-derived CDR1 and CDR2 are SGDLS and YYNGEE. CDR3 amino acids: CASSVLRDSYNEQFF. The CDR3, as DNA: TGTGCCAGCAGCGTGCTCCGGGACTCCTACAATGAGCAGTTCTTC.

This chain links TRBV4-3 with TRBJ1-1; maybe TRBD1 (5 bases). The CDR3 is 13 amino acids. V was pared by 4 bases and J by 2 bases, with 8 bases between. Germline V gene lookup returns CDR1 LGHNA and CDR2 YSLEER. CDR3 amino acids: CASSPTVNTEAFF. For the CDR3, the DNA is TGCGCCAGCAGCCCGACAGTTAACACTGAAGCTTTCTTT.

The chain couples TRBV9 to TRBJ2-2; D is perhaps TRBD2 (6 bases). The CDR3 totals 14 residues. Trimming left V 0 bases short and J 5 bases short, with 8 bases between. Germline CDR1 reads SGDLS; CDR2 reads YYNGEE. The CDR3 nucleotides are TGTGCCAGCAGCGTAGCGGGGGAAACCGGGGAGCTGTTTTTT. Amino acid sequence: CASSVAGETGELFF.

The chain employs TRBV11-1 and TRBJ2-7, with unresolved D. V lost 1 base and J 3 bases, leaving 4 bases between the germline ends. Germline V gene data show CDR1 as SGHAT and CDR2 as FQDESV (reference sequence). The CDR3 runs to 12 residues. DNA of the CDR3: TGTGCCAGCAGCTTAGTAGTCTACGAGCAGTACTTC. This translates into CASSLVVYEQYF.

This clone was picked up many times. J is TRBJ1-3 and V is TRBV6-5; 7 bases map to TRBD1. The germline gives CDR1 MNHEY, CDR2 SVGAGI. This CDR3 contains 15 residues. Trimming at V came to 7 bases and at J to 0 bases, leaving 6 bases not matched to a gene. DNA of the CDR3: TGTGCCAGCAAGATCGGACAGGCCTCTGGAAACACCATATATTTT. Its protein is CASKIGQASGNTIYF.

This clone was recorded once. The rearrangement uses TRBV6-4 and TRBJ1-2; possible D gene TRBD1, 5 bases. CDR3 length: 14 amino acids. V was clipped by 3 bases and J by 2 bases, with 10 bases between them. Germline lookup yields CDR1 MRHNA and CDR2 SNTAGT. CDR3 sequence reads: CASSEEYRNYGYTF. DNA of the CDR3: TGTGCCAGCAGTGAGGAGTACAGGAACTATGGCTACACCTTC.

The V call is TRBV2, the J call TRBJ1-1; no reliable D call. V was clipped by 4 bases and J by 6 bases, with 12 bases between them. This CDR3 spans 13 amino acids. Germline V CDR1 and CDR2: SNHLY, FYNNEI. The CDR3: CASSGSPRAEAFF. CDR3 DNA: TGTGCCAGCAGTGGGTCACCGAGGGCTGAAGCTTTCTTT.

This clone was observed once. This chain links TRBV12-3 or TRBV12-4 with TRBJ1-1; 7 nucleotides line up with TRBD1. The CDR3 runs to 13 residues. The J segment lost 4 bases and the V segment lost 6 bases, leaving 5 bases of the junction unmatched. The CDR3 loop reads CASSTGACTEAFF. The CDR3 region has the DNA TGTGCCAGCAGCACAGGGGCGTGCACTGAAGCTTTCTTT.